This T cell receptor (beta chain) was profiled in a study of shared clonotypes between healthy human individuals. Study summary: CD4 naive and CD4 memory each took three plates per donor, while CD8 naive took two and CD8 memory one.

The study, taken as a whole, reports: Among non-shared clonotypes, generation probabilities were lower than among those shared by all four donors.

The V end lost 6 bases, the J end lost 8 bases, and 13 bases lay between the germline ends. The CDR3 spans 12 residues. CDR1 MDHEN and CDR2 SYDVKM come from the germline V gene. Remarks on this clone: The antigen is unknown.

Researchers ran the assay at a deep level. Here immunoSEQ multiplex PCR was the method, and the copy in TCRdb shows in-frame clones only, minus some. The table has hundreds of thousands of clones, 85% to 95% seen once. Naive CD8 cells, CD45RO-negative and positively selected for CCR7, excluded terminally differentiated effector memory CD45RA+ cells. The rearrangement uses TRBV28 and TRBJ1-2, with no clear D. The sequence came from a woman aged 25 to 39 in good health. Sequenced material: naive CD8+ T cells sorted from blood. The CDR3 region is CASRGRVDGYTF. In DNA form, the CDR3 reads TGTGCCAGCAGGGGTCGGGTCGACGGCTACACCTTC.